These 26 T cell receptor beta chains originate from one sample sequenced in a study of shared clonotypes between healthy human individuals. TCRdb's table, derived via immunoSEQ multiplex PCR, lists solely in-frame clones and lacks some. The data show fewer than 2.5 million clones, under 95% seen once. Sequenced sample: naive CD4+ T cells from PBMCs. Regarding subset: CD45RA+ positively selected. These receptors all come from a young man in good health. Some clones in this sample may be carry-over from other donors' samples.

This clone occurred once. CDR3 in amino acids: CASSRTGGPSSYEQYF. DNA for the CDR3: TGTGCCAGCAGCCGAACAGGGGGCCCGAGCTCCTACGAGCAGTACTTC. This chain connects TRBV7-2 to TRBJ2-7; 9 bases map to TRBD1. Looked up from germline, CDR1 is SGHTA and CDR2 is FQGNSA. The CDR3 sequence is 16 residues long. With 5 bases clipped from V and 0 bases from J, the junction kept 8 bases outside the gene matches.

This clone has a single count. The rearrangement links TRBV7-2 to TRBJ1-4, with a weak D call TRBD1 (6 bases). The CDR3 runs 14 residues. Germline assignment: CDR1 SGHTA and CDR2 FQGNSA. The ends were cut back, 6 bases at V and 8 bases at J, with 16 bases in the middle. CDR3 protein: CASSVDRKREKLFF. The DNA for the CDR3 is TGTGCCAGCAGTGTCGACAGGAAGAGGGAAAAACTGTTTTTT. Based on the CDR3 plus reference TRBV7-2 and TRBJ1-4, the full variable domain is GAGVSQSPSNKVTEKGKDVELRCDPISGHTALYWYRQSLGQGLEFLIYFQGNSAPDKSGLPSDRFSAERTGGSVSTLTIQRTQQEDSAVYLCASSVDRKREKLFFGSGTQLSVL.

The V and J genes are TRBV7-3 and TRBJ2-3; 14 nucleotides agree with TRBD2. Per the germline V gene, CDR1 is SGHTA and CDR2 is FQGTGA. The J segment lost 2 bases and the V segment lost 5 bases, leaving 3 bases of the junction unmatched. The CDR3 runs 16 residues. DNA of the CDR3: TGTGCCAGCAGCAGGGGACTAGCGGGGGTCACAGATACGCAGTATTTT. It specifies CASSRGLAGVTDTQYF.

The chain carries TRBV18 and TRBJ1-1; D remains unclear. The CDR3 runs to 14 residues. Deletions cut 0 bases from V and 4 bases from J, with 9 bases between. The germline V gene has CDR1 KGHSH and CDR2 LQKENI. DNA for the CDR3: TGTGCCAGCTCACCACCCCCAGCGGGCACTGAAGCTTTCTTT. Translation gives CASSPPPAGTEAFF. The complete variable domain, with remaining parts taken from reference TRBV18 and TRBJ1-1, reads NAGVMQNPRHLVRRRGQEARLRCSPMKGHSHVYWYRQLPEEGLKFMVYLQKENIIDESGMPKERFSAEFPKEGPSILRIQQVVRGDSAAYFCASSPPPAGTEAFFGQGTRLTVV.

The chain has TRBV5-1 and TRBJ2-2, with TRBD2 matching over 7 bases. Germline CDR1 SGHRS, CDR2 YFSETQ. Unmatched junction bases numbered 2, after V lost 3 bases and J lost 0 bases. CDR3 size: 15 residues. CDR3 coding DNA: TGCGCCAGCAGCTGGGACTATTCGAACACCGGGGAGCTGTTTTTT. Its translation: CASSWDYSNTGELFF.

The rearrangement uses TRBV7-2 and TRBJ2-5; D is unresolved. The germline CDR1 and CDR2 sequences are SGHTA and FQGNSA. The CDR3 totals 14 residues. The V end lost 3 bases, the J end lost 4 bases, and 12 bases lay between the germline ends. The CDR3 nucleotides read TGTGCCAGCAGCTTTTTCCTTCATGGAGAGACCCAGTACTTC. Protein sequence: CASSFFLHGETQYF.

Here the CDR3 reads CALTVQRNTEAFF. The CDR3 bases are TGTGCCTTGACTGTACAGAGGAACACTGAAGCTTTCTTT. The V and J genes are TRBV30 and TRBJ1-1, with D unclear. The CDR3 contains 13 residues. Trimming pared 7 bases from V and 1 base from J, leaving 13 bases between. Germline lookup yields CDR1 GTSNPN and CDR2 SVGIG (reference sequence).

The chain is built from TRBV4-1 and TRBJ2-1, with 8 bases lining up with TRBD2. Germline V gene data show CDR1 as MGHRA and CDR2 as YSYEKL. The V segment lost 2 bases and the J segment 6 bases; nucleotides outside the gene matches: 9. The CDR3 length is 16 residues. CDR3 DNA: TGCGCCAGCAGCCAAATTTTAGCGGGATTTGGCAATGAGCAGTTCTTC. Residues: CASSQILAGFGNEQFF.

V is TRBV5-1 and J is TRBJ2-5, with 9 bases matching TRBD2. The CDR3 sequence is 16 residues long. CDR1 is SGHRS, CDR2 YFSETQ, per germline. Losses at the gene ends were 0 bases for V and 5 bases for J; bases not matched to a gene: 8. The CDR3 DNA sequence: TGCGCCAGCAGCTTGGTGGGTAGCGGGAGCGGGGAGACCCAGTACTTC. It translates to CASSLVGSGSGETQYF.

V usage is TRBV5-4 and J usage is TRBJ1-1; D remains unclear. Germline V gene sequence: CDR1 SGHNT, CDR2 YYREEE (reference sequence). Trimming stripped 4 bases from V and 5 bases from J, with 12 bases between. The CDR3 consists of 13 residues. CDR3 sequence (DNA): TGTGCCAGCAGCCAGCACCGGGAAACTGAAGCTTTCTTT. Translation gives CASSQHRETEAFF.

The CDR3 is CASSVAAGALNTGELFF. CDR3 coding DNA: TGTGCCAGCAGCGTGGCGGCAGGGGCGTTGAACACCGGGGAGCTGTTTTTT. This sequence joins TRBV9 and TRBJ2-2; D is perhaps TRBD1 (6 bases). The CDR3 runs 17 residues. Trimming took off 2 bases at V and 1 base at J, with 15 bases between the two ends. Germline V gene sequence: CDR1 SGDLS, CDR2 YYNGEE.

V usage is TRBV9 and J usage is TRBJ2-5; D tentatively reads TRBD1 or TRBD2 (6 bases each). Trimming stripped 3 bases from V and 6 bases from J, with 15 bases between. In germline, CDR1 is SGDLS, CDR2 YYNGEE. The CDR3 spans 14 residues. The CDR3: CASSAHERGQTQYF. The CDR3 region has the DNA TGTGCCAGCAGCGCCCATGAACGGGGGCAGACCCAGTACTTC.

As for this clone: The junction shows a germline mismatch at one end, possibly a read error. V gene TRBV27 combines with J gene TRBJ1-4; TRBD1 might be the D (5 bases). The CDR3 covers 15 residues. Germline V gene sequence: CDR1 MNHEY, CDR2 SMNVEV (reference sequence). The CDR3: CASSWLGATSEKLFF. For the CDR3, the DNA is TGTGCCAGCAGCTGGCTCGGGGCAACTAGTGAAAAACTGTTTTTT.

The CDR3 reads CASSPPLRRGYEQYF. The CDR3 region has the DNA TGTGCCAGCAGCCCACCCTTGCGCCGTGGCTACGAGCAGTACTTC. The J gene is TRBJ2-7, the V gene TRBV7-8; no clear D. Per germline, CDR1 SGHVS and CDR2 FQNEAQ. V lost 5 bases to trimming and J lost 3 bases, with 17 bases between them. This CDR3 has 15 amino acids. Drawing the rest from reference TRBV7-8 and TRBJ2-7, the complete variable domain is GAGVSQSPRYKVAKRGQDVALRCDPISGHVSLFWYQQALGQGPEFLTYFQNEAQLDKSGLPSDRFFAERPEGSVSTLKIQRTQQEDSAVYLCASSPPLRRGYEQYFGPGTRLTVT.

This chain joins TRBV5-4 and TRBJ1-2, with unresolved D. CDR3 size: 18 residues. V lost 0 bases and J lost 4, with 22 bases in between. The germline gives CDR1 SGHNT, CDR2 YYREEE (reference sequence). As DNA, the CDR3 is TGTGCCAGCAGCTTGGGGGGAACTAACAGTCCAGGCGGCTATGGCTACACCTTC. This encodes CASSLGGTNSPGGYGYTF.

Only one count was recorded for this clone. The chain has TRBV28 and TRBJ2-5, with D perhaps matching TRBD2 (5 bases). The germline gives CDR1 MDHEN, CDR2 SYDVKM. Trimming cost V 4 bases and J 2 bases, with 23 bases left between them. This CDR3 region has 18 residues. This CDR3 reads CASSSLLGLSGVQETQYF. DNA for the CDR3: TGTGCCAGCAGTTCCCTCCTCGGTTTGAGCGGAGTGCAAGAGACCCAGTACTTC.

The rearrangement links TRBV30 to TRBJ2-1; D not resolved. The germline CDR1 and CDR2 sequences are GTSNPN and SVGIG (reference sequence). V dropped 1 base and J dropped 6 bases, with 7 bases sitting between them. The CDR3 has 12 residues. The CDR3 region is CAWSAWGNEQFF. The CDR3 bases are TGTGCCTGGAGTGCTTGGGGCAATGAGCAGTTCTTC. The variable domain in full, completed from reference TRBV30 and TRBJ2-1, reads SQTIHQWPATLVQPVGSPLSLECTVEGTSNPNLYWYRQAAGRGLQLLFYSVGIGQISSEVPQNLSASRPQDRQFILSSKKLLLSDSGFYLCAWSAWGNEQFFGPGTRLTVL.

The chain joins TRBV6-6 to TRBJ2-2; tentative D call: TRBD2 (5 bases). The germline V gene has CDR1 MNHNY and CDR2 SVGAGI (reference sequence). Trimming shortened V by 2 bases and J by 5 bases, and 12 bases separated the two germline ends. This CDR3 comprises 15 residues. The CDR3 nucleotides are TGTGCCAGCAGTTACCCCCTTGGAGGTACCGGGGAGCTGTTTTTT. Translated: CASSYPLGGTGELFF.

V gene TRBV7-9 combines with J gene TRBJ1-4, with unresolved D. V was cut by 3 bases and J by 3 bases, with 8 bases left in between. The CDR3 covers 14 residues. CDR1 and CDR2 (germline): SEHNR, FQNEAQ (reference sequence). CDR3: CASSLDGANEKLFF. Written as DNA, the CDR3 is TGTGCCAGCAGCTTGGACGGAGCTAATGAAAAACTGTTTTTT.

The V and J genes are TRBV7-9 and TRBJ2-1; D is possibly TRBD1 (6 bases). The CDR3 contains 17 residues. In germline, CDR1 is SEHNR, CDR2 FQNEAQ (reference sequence). With 2 bases removed from V and 2 bases from J, the gap between germline ends came to 16 bases. The CDR3 DNA is TGTGCCAGCAGCTTACTGGGGAGAAAGGGGGCCTACAATGAGCAGTTCTTC. Its protein is CASSLLGRKGAYNEQFF.

The chain employs TRBV6-1 and TRBJ1-2; D gene ambiguous. Germline V gives CDR1 MNHNS, CDR2 SASEGT. This CDR3 contains 15 residues. Trimming removed 4 bases from V and 5 bases from J, with 17 bases in between. The CDR3 protein is CASSALKRTVYGYTF. In nucleotides, the CDR3 is TGTGCCAGCAGTGCCCTCAAAAGGACGGTTTATGGCTACACCTTC.

This clone has only one observation. This chain joins TRBV6-1 and TRBJ2-3, with 8 bases lining up with TRBD1. CDR3 length equals 16 residues. The V segment lost 1 base and the J segment 5 bases; nucleotides outside the gene matches: 8. CDR1 is MNHNS, CDR2 SASEGT, per germline. The DNA for the CDR3 is TGTGCCAGCAGTGAAGAAGGCAGGGGGCCGAGAGATACGCAGTATTTT. It specifies CASSEEGRGPRDTQYF.

The rearrangement uses TRBV15 and TRBJ2-1; 10 nucleotides match TRBD1. CDR3 size: 17 residues. Trimming took 3 bases from V and 2 from J; bases not matched to a gene: 7. Germline CDR1 is LNHNV and CDR2 is YYDKDF (reference sequence). CDR3 protein: CATSSRDRGWAYNEQFF. As DNA, the CDR3 is TGTGCCACCAGCAGTCGGGACAGGGGATGGGCCTACAATGAGCAGTTCTTC.

This clone has a handful of counts. The chain employs TRBV29-1 and TRBJ1-1, with D hard to call. Germline lookup yields CDR1 SQVTM and CDR2 ANQGSEA. This CDR3 is built from 13 residues. With 5 bases removed from V and 5 bases from J, the gap between germline ends came to 15 bases. CDR3: CSVRGLLGTEAFF. The CDR3 DNA sequence: TGCAGCGTTCGTGGGCTCCTAGGGACTGAAGCTTTCTTT.

The CDR3 DNA follows: TGTGCCAGCAGCTTAGGTCTCCGCGGGAGGGCCTTCACCGGGGAGCTGTTTTTT. This codes for CASSLGLRGRAFTGELFF. This rearrangement joins TRBV11-2 to TRBJ2-2; the match to TRBD2 covers 9 bases. The CDR3 is made up of 18 amino acids. The V segment lost 1 base and the J segment 4 bases; nucleotides outside the gene matches: 10. In germline, CDR1 is SGHAT, CDR2 FQNNGV.

The genes are TRBV5-1 and TRBJ2-7, with 7 bases that match TRBD1. CDR1 and CDR2 (germline): SGHRS, YFSETQ. Trimming cost V 2 bases and J 6 bases; bases outside gene matches: 8. This CDR3 has 14 residues. DNA for the CDR3: TGCGCCAGCAGCTTCGGACAGGTCGACGGCGAGCAGTACTTC. Its protein is CASSFGQVDGEQYF.